A selection of T cell receptor beta chains follows, all from one sample in a study of blood T cell repertoires in COVID-19. Assay used: immunoSEQ multiplex PCR; TCRdb lists only in-frame clones, some missing. The sample holds more than 200,000 clones, roughly 84% seen once. The sequenced sample consisted of peripheral blood. Receptors originate from a man aged 35-49 years with acute or convalescent COVID-19. Both conserved end residues are part of each CDR3. A D gene is named only where the DNA matches it firmly. Clone size is stated in some rows and not others, as once, few, many or a class when expanded.

clone_size: NA
v_call: TRBV3-1/TRBV3-2
j_call: TRBJ2-1
d_call: NA
cdr3_nt: TGTGCCAGCAGCCATTATGTCAATGAGCAGTTCTTC
cdr3_aa: CASSHYVNEQFF

clone_size: NA
v_call: TRBV27
j_call: TRBJ2-3
d_call: TRBD2
cdr3_nt: TGTGCCAGCAGTTCCGGACTAGCGAAAGATACGCAGTATTTT
cdr3_aa: CASSSGLAKDTQYF

clone_size: NA
v_call: TRBV19
j_call: TRBJ2-5
d_call: NA
cdr3_nt: TGTGCCAGTAGTACGGGTCCCGGGGAGACCCAGTACTTC
cdr3_aa: CASSTGPGETQYF

clone_size: NA
v_call: TRBV6-4
j_call: TRBJ2-2
d_call: NA
cdr3_nt: TGTGCCAGCAGCGGAGGGGGCTCCACCGGGGAGCTGTTTTTT
cdr3_aa: CASSGGGSTGELFF

clone_size: NA
v_call: TRBV6-5
j_call: TRBJ1-2
d_call: NA
cdr3_nt: TGTGCCAGCAGCGGGACTCTCACGGGCTACACCTTC
cdr3_aa: CASSGTLTGYTF

clone_size: once
v_call: TRBV11-2
j_call: TRBJ2-7
d_call: TRBD2
cdr3_nt: TGTGCCAGCAGCCCCCCGGGAGCGGGAGGAGTTTACGAGCAGTACTTC
cdr3_aa: CASSPPGAGGVYEQYF

clone_size: few
v_call: TRBV13
j_call: TRBJ2-6
d_call: TRBD1
cdr3_nt: TGTGCCAGCAGCCGTTTTTACGGGACAGGGGTCCTCTCTGGGGCCAACGTCCTGACTTTC
cdr3_aa: CASSRFYGTGVLSGANVLTF

clone_size: once
v_call: TRBV5-4
j_call: TRBJ1-1
d_call: NA
cdr3_nt: TGTGCCAGCAGCAACGGACAGACTGAAGCTTTCTTT
cdr3_aa: CASSNGQTEAFF

clone_size: once
v_call: TRBV19
j_call: TRBJ1-4
d_call: NA
cdr3_nt: TGTGCCAGTAGTATTTTACAGGGTGGTGAAAAACTGTTTTTT
cdr3_aa: CASSILQGGEKLFF

clone_size: NA
v_call: TRBV24-1
j_call: TRBJ2-1
d_call: NA
cdr3_nt: TGTGCCACCAGTGATTCGTCTCGAGGTCAATTCTTC
cdr3_aa: CATSDSSRGQFF

clone_size: NA
v_call: TRBV5-5
j_call: TRBJ1-5
d_call: NA
cdr3_nt: TGTGCCAGCAGCAGCAGACCAGGGGTCGGCAATCAGCCCCAGCATTTT
cdr3_aa: CASSSRPGVGNQPQHF

clone_size: NA
v_call: TRBV3-1/TRBV3-2
j_call: TRBJ2-3
d_call: TRBD1
cdr3_nt: TGTGCCAGCAGCCCCAGACAGGGGGCAGGCGGCACAGATACGCAGTATTTT
cdr3_aa: CASSPRQGAGGTDTQYF

clone_size: NA
v_call: TRBV19
j_call: TRBJ1-3
d_call: NA
cdr3_nt: TGTGCCAGTAGTTACAGCCGCTCCCGAAACACCATATATTTT
cdr3_aa: CASSYSRSRNTIYF

clone_size: NA
v_call: TRBV19
j_call: TRBJ2-1
d_call: TRBD2
cdr3_nt: TGTGCCAGTAGTATAACAGGGACGGCGGGGCTAGCGGGGGACAATGAGCAGTTCTTC
cdr3_aa: CASSITGTAGLAGDNEQFF

clone_size: NA
v_call: TRBV7-6
j_call: TRBJ1-6
d_call: TRBD1
cdr3_nt: TGTGCCAGCAGCTTGCAGGGGGCGAACTCCTATAATTCACCCCTCCACTTT
cdr3_aa: CASSLQGANSYNSPLHF

clone_size: NA
v_call: TRBV6-5
j_call: TRBJ1-1
d_call: NA
cdr3_nt: TGTGCCAGCAGTTACTCGGGGGGGTCTGAAGCTTTCTTT
cdr3_aa: CASSYSGGSEAFF

clone_size: NA
v_call: TRBV3-1/TRBV3-2
j_call: TRBJ2-3
d_call: NA
cdr3_nt: TGTGCCAGCAGCCAAGAGCGGCCACCACTCGGTACGCAGTATTTT
cdr3_aa: CASSQERPPLGTQYF

clone_size: NA
v_call: TRBV10-3
j_call: TRBJ2-1
d_call: TRBD2
cdr3_nt: TGTGCCTCATCACGGCTAGCGGGAGGTAATGAGCAGTTCTTC
cdr3_aa: CASSRLAGGNEQFF

clone_size: NA
v_call: TRBV18
j_call: TRBJ1-3
d_call: NA
cdr3_nt: TGTGCCAGCTCGCTCCAGGGGAGCAGAAACACCATATATTTT
cdr3_aa: CASSLQGSRNTIYF

clone_size: NA
v_call: TRBV7-8
j_call: TRBJ2-1
d_call: TRBD2
cdr3_nt: TGTGCCAGCAGCTTAGAATCCGGGACTAGCGGGATAAGTGAGCAGTTCTTC
cdr3_aa: CASSLESGTSGISEQFF

clone_size: NA
v_call: TRBV13
j_call: TRBJ1-4
d_call: NA
cdr3_nt: TGTGCCAGCAGGATTGTTGGAGAGGGTCGCACTAATGAAAAACTGTTTTTT
cdr3_aa: CASRIVGEGRTNEKLFF

clone_size: once
v_call: TRBV5-6
j_call: TRBJ2-7
d_call: NA
cdr3_nt: TGTGCCAGCAGCCGGTCTCCGGGGGTGGGTTACGAGCAGTACTTC
cdr3_aa: CASSRSPGVGYEQYF

clone_size: NA
v_call: TRBV6-5
j_call: TRBJ2-7
d_call: TRBD1
cdr3_nt: TGTGCCAGCAGCCTCCCGCGGGACAGGGGGTTCGAGCAGTACTTC
cdr3_aa: CASSLPRDRGFEQYF